A single sample gave rise to the 22 T cell receptor beta chains below, sequenced in a study of regulatory T cells in long-lasting Graves disease. Libraries of TCR beta came from iRepertoire HTBI primers plus Arm-PCR of CDR3 regions. TCRdb ran MiXCR on the multiplex PCR reads and lists one entry per CDR3 protein. Among roughly 530,000 distinct CDR3 sequences listed, 15% to 20% were seen once. Time point described: newly diagnosed GD, antithyroid drugs for less than 3 months. There was RNA extracted from PBMCs, and the TCR library was made from it. These data are also associated with another study on T cells in Graves' hyperthyroidism and ophthalmopathy.

The sample consisted of peripheral blood mononuclear cells (PBMCs), taken at new diagnosis, from a patient treated with antithyroid drugs. These receptors were taken from a woman aged 35-65 years with Graves disease.

The CDR3 sequence is CASSQWGEENGYTF. In nucleotides, the CDR3 is TGTGCCAGCAGCCAATGGGGGGAGGAAAATGGCTACACCTTC. The chain joins TRBV3-1 to TRBJ1-2; weak D call: TRBD1 (5 bases). Germline V CDR1 and CDR2: LGHDT, YNNKEL (reference sequence). CDR3 length: 14 residues. Trimming shortened V by 2 bases and J by 6 bases, and 13 bases separated the two germline ends.

This chain uses TRBV11-2 with TRBJ2-1; D remains unclear. Trimming left V 3 bases short and J 8 bases short, with 11 bases between. CDR3 length equals 13 residues. In germline, CDR1 is SGHAT, CDR2 FQNNGV. For the CDR3, the DNA is TGTGCCAGCAGCTTGGGGTTTAGGGATGAGCAGTTCTTC. Its protein is CASSLGFRDEQFF. Filled out from reference TRBV11-2 and TRBJ2-1, the complete variable domain reads EAGVAQSPRYKIIEKRQSVAFWCNPISGHATLYWYQQILGQGPKLLIQFQNNGVVDDSQLPKDRFSAERLKGVDSTLKIQPAKLEDSAVYLCASSLGFRDEQFFGPGTRLTVL.

This clonotype was counted at least ten times. V usage is TRBV20-1 and J usage is TRBJ1-1; D perhaps matches TRBD1 (5 bases). From germline, CDR1 is DFQATT and CDR2 SNEGSKA (reference sequence). V gave up 0 bases and J gave up 1 base, with 12 bases separating them. This CDR3 comprises 15 residues. CDR3 bases: TGCAGTGCTAGAGATATTACAGGAGCGAACACTGAAGCTTTCTTT. The encoded protein is CSARDITGANTEAFF.

The CDR3 spells CATSDKTSYNEQFF. The CDR3 DNA follows: TGTGCCACCAGTGACAAGACTAGCTACAATGAGCAGTTCTTC. The chain employs TRBV24-1 and TRBJ2-1, with D maybe TRBD2 (6 bases). Deletions cut 4 bases from V and 3 bases from J, with 9 bases between. Germline V gene data show CDR1 as KGHDR and CDR2 as SFDVKD. CDR3 length equals 14 residues.

This clonotype was observed a handful of times. The V call is TRBV19, the J call TRBJ2-3, with D possibly being TRBD2 (6 bases). The CDR3 length is 14 residues. V was shortened by 1 base and J by 4 bases, with 9 bases between the two germline ends. Germline V gene sequence: CDR1 LNHDA, CDR2 SQIVND (reference sequence). The CDR3 here is CASSIVRGSDTQYF. DNA for the CDR3: TGTGCCAGTAGTATAGTACGGGGGTCAGATACGCAGTATTTT.

This clonotype was found many times. The chain carries TRBV12-3 or TRBV12-4 and TRBJ2-5, with unresolved D. Trimming left V 6 bases short and J 10 bases short, with 18 bases between. The length of the CDR3 is 13 residues. This chain's CDR3 is CASSFRFRSVQYF. The CDR3 DNA is TGTGCCAGCAGCTTTAGGTTCAGGTCGGTCCAGTACTTC.

This clonotype is a singleton in its sample. A much more abundant neighbour one base away suggests this may be a read error. The rearrangement uses TRBV6-2 or TRBV6-3 and TRBJ2-7; 8 nucleotides align to TRBD1. V lost 2 bases, J lost 10 bases, and 16 bases stayed unmatched. The germline gives CDR1 MNHEY, CDR2 SVGEGT. CDR3 size: 16 residues. CDR3 sequence reads: CASSYLATGDRMHQYF. DNA of the CDR3: TGTGCCAGCAGTTACCTCGCGACAGGGGATCGCATGCATCAGTACTTC.

This clonotype was counted ten times or more. The chain couples TRBV12-3 or TRBV12-4 to TRBJ1-2, with TRBD1 as a possible D gene (5 bases). The ends were cut back, 3 bases at V and 12 bases at J, with 26 bases in the middle. The CDR3 has 16 residues. The CDR3 DNA reads TGTGCCAGCAGTTTCTTTCTACAGTCACCCCAAGGAGGGGACACCTTC. As protein: CASSFFLQSPQGGDTF.

The CDR3 reads CACKVGTGHNEQFF. CDR3 DNA sequence: TGTGCCTGTAAAGTGGGGACAGGGCACAATGAGCAGTTCTTC. The chain carries TRBV6-2 or TRBV6-3 and TRBJ2-1, with 9 positions matching TRBD1. J lost 5 bases, V lost 11 bases, and 10 bases had no gene match. This CDR3 contains 14 residues. The V gene's germline CDR1 is MNHEY and CDR2 SVGEGT.

The chain couples TRBV7-6 to TRBJ1-3, with a tentative D call TRBD1 (6 bases). Looked up from germline, CDR1 is SGHVS and CDR2 is FNYEAQ. The length of the CDR3 is 14 residues. Trimming removed 3 bases from V and 4 bases from J, with 10 bases in between. CDR3 in amino acids: CASSLETGGNTIYF. In DNA, the CDR3 is TGTGCCAGCAGCTTGGAGACAGGCGGAAACACCATATATTTT.

The V and J genes are TRBV3-1 and TRBJ1-1; 7 nucleotides agree with TRBD1. The CDR3 has 17 amino acids. Per the germline V gene, CDR1 is LGHDT and CDR2 is YNNKEL (reference sequence). J was trimmed by 1 base and V by 0 bases; bases with no gene match: 8. CDR3 in DNA: TGTGCCAGCAGCCAAGATGGGGGGACAGCCGCGAACACTGAAGCTTTCTTT. Translation gives CASSQDGGTAANTEAFF.

J is TRBJ2-2 and V is TRBV7-9; D is unresolved. Germline assignment: CDR1 SEHNR and CDR2 FQNEAQ (reference sequence). The CDR3 is made up of 16 amino acids. V dropped 5 bases and J dropped 0 bases, with 13 bases sitting between them. DNA for the CDR3: TGTGCCAGCAGCCAGATTTCAAGAGCGAACACCGGGGAGCTGTTTTTT. This gives the protein CASSQISRANTGELFF.

This clonotype was seen many times. This rearrangement joins TRBV12-3 or TRBV12-4 to TRBJ1-3; D gene unclear. Trimming pared 10 bases from V and 4 bases from J, leaving 11 bases between. CDR3 length: 12 amino acids. The CDR3 DNA reads as TGTGCCATTACGGGTAGCGGAAACACCATATATTTT. This codes for CAITGSGNTIYF.

This clonotype was seen repeatedly, ten times or more. The V and J genes are TRBV2 and TRBJ2-1; D tentatively reads TRBD1 or TRBD2 (7 bases each). Germline V lookup: CDR1 SNHLY, CDR2 FYNNEI. CDR3 length: 16 residues. The V and J ends lost 6 bases and 0 bases respectively, with 15 bases between them. The CDR3 loop is CASRGGGQSSYNEQFF. The DNA of the CDR3 is TGTGCCAGCAGGGGGGGGGGACAGAGCTCCTACAATGAGCAGTTCTTC.

This chain joins TRBV4-1 and TRBJ1-1; TRBD1 is a possible D gene (5 bases). The CDR3 covers 16 residues. The V gene lost 1 base and the J gene lost 6 bases, with 18 bases spanning the gap. Germline CDR1 and CDR2: MGHRA and YSYEKL. For the CDR3, the DNA is TGCGCCAGCAGCCAAGGGGTCAGGGTAAGCGGGGCTGAAGCTTTCTTT. Translation: CASSQGVRVSGAEAFF.

As to this clonotype: This could be a read error, since a much larger clone is one nucleotide away. This chain joins TRBV7-8 and TRBJ1-1, with D possibly being TRBD1 (6 bases). Germline CDR1 SGHVS, CDR2 FQNEAQ. The CDR3 is 14 amino acids. The CDR3 region is CASSFSRGGTETFF. The CDR3 DNA reads as TGTGCCAGCAGCTTTAGTAGGGGGGGCACTGAAACTTTCTTT.

In this sample, this clonotype turned up many times. This sequence joins TRBV7-9 and TRBJ2-7; D may be TRBD1 (6 bases). The germline V and J ends were trimmed by 3 bases and 3 bases, with 21 bases remaining between them. CDR1 and CDR2 from the germline V gene are SEHNR and FQNEAQ (reference sequence). CDR3 size: 17 residues. The CDR3 reads CASSFWSRQAGIYEQYF. The DNA for the CDR3 is TGTGCCAGCAGCTTTTGGAGCCGACAGGCAGGAATCTACGAGCAGTACTTC.

The gene calls are TRBV4-1 and TRBJ1-5; no reliable D call. CDR3 size: 14 residues. The V gene lost 0 bases and the J gene lost 6 bases, with 9 bases spanning the gap. The germline V gene has CDR1 MGHRA and CDR2 YSYEKL. CDR3 in DNA: TGCGCCAGCAGCCAAGATCTCGATCCTCAGCCCCAGCATTTT. As protein: CASSQDLDPQPQHF.

The V gene is TRBV7-8, the J gene TRBJ2-1, with 10 bases lining up with TRBD2. The V gene's germline CDR1 is SGHVS and CDR2 FQNEAQ. This CDR3 spans 18 amino acids. V trimming: 5 bases; J trimming: 7 bases; junction bases outside the gene matches: 17. The CDR3 DNA reads TGTGCCAGCAGCCCAGGGGTAGCGGGGGGTTTTTCGTGGAATGAGCAGTTCTTC. As protein: CASSPGVAGGFSWNEQFF.

This clonotype was seen at least ten times. The chain links TRBV28 to TRBJ2-7; TRBD1 aligns across 7 bases. Germline loops: CDR1 MDHEN, CDR2 SYDVKM. The ends lost 7 bases at V and 3 bases at J; junction bases unmatched: 15. CDR3 size: 16 residues. For the CDR3, the DNA is TGTGCCAGCACCTCAGTAGGGACAGAACATTTCTACGAGCAGTACTTC. Translating it yields CASTSVGTEHFYEQYF.

V gene TRBV20-1 combines with J gene TRBJ1-5, with D unclear. Germline V gene sequence: CDR1 DFQATT, CDR2 SNEGSKA (reference sequence). V was shortened by 5 bases and J by 0 bases, with 11 bases between the two germline ends. This CDR3 comprises 14 residues. CDR3 bases: TGCAGTGCTCGCTCTGGCAGTAGCAATCAGCCCCAGCATTTT. Its translation is CSARSGSSNQPQHF.

This clonotype was observed at least ten times. J is TRBJ1-1 and V is TRBV2; tentatively, D is TRBD1 (6 bases). CDR1 is SNHLY, CDR2 FYNNEI, per germline. The V end was cut by 6 bases, the J end by 3 bases, with 11 bases between. The CDR3 contains 13 residues. For the CDR3, the DNA is TGTGCCAGCAGGGGGGGGCAGTACACTGAAGCTTTCTTT. This gives the protein CASRGGQYTEAFF. The full variable domain, rest sourced from reference TRBV2 and TRBJ1-1, is EPEVTQTPSHQVTQMGQEVILRCVPISNHLYFYWYRQILGQKVEFLVSFYNNEISEKSEIFDDQFSVERPDGSNFTLKIRSTKLEDSAMYFCASRGGQYTEAFFGQGTRLTVV.